These 28 T cell receptor beta chains were all obtained from the same sample, sequenced in a study of blood T cells in healthy people across ages. The authors ran a second PCR of about 7 to 11 cycles using a sample-barcoded 5' primer and a J-beta primer mix. TCRdb re-called the 5' RACE reads through MiXCR, storing one row per CDR3 protein. This repertoire shows 1 million to 1.2 million distinct CDR3 sequences, roughly two fifths found once; its top ten account for around 13%. Sample: blood. The source of these receptors is a young man in good health.

About this clonotype: Compared with germline, one end of the junction differs, possibly owing to a read error. The chain combines TRBV12-3 or TRBV12-4 with TRBJ1-2; unclear D gene. The CDR3 spans 13 residues. The CDR3: CVSTGRTNYGYTF. In DNA, the CDR3 is TGTGTCAGCACCGGACGGACTAACTATGGCTACACCTTC.

This sequence joins TRBV20-1 and TRBJ1-3, with no clear D. This CDR3 spans 13 amino acids. The V end lost 3 bases, the J end lost 2 bases, and 8 bases lay between the germline ends. The V gene's germline CDR1 is DFQATT and CDR2 SNEGSKA (reference sequence). CDR3 sequence (DNA): TGCAGTGCTAGGCAGTCCGCTGGAAACACCATATATTTT. Encoded protein: CSARQSAGNTIYF.

The chain is built from TRBV2 and TRBJ2-5; tentative D call: TRBD1 (5 bases). In germline, CDR1 is SNHLY, CDR2 FYNNEI. Trimming cost V 2 bases and J 2 bases, with 12 bases left between them. The CDR3 is 15 residues long. CDR3 sequence reads: CASSEKGAEQETQYF. The CDR3 region has the DNA TGTGCCAGCAGTGAAAAAGGGGCAGAACAAGAGACCCAGTACTTC.

Many counts were recorded for this clonotype. This chain links TRBV29-1 with TRBJ2-1, with TRBD1 matching over 8 bases. With V trimmed by 4 bases and J by 2 bases, 4 bases remained unmatched. CDR3 length: 14 amino acids. CDR1 and CDR2 (germline): SQVTM, ANQGSEA. The CDR3 loop is CSVVTGDTYNEQFF. CDR3 sequence (DNA): TGCAGCGTTGTGACAGGGGATACCTACAATGAGCAGTTCTTC.

This clonotype was picked up a small number of times. This chain links TRBV20-1 with TRBJ2-3; tentatively, D is TRBD2 (5 bases). The CDR3 sequence is 14 residues long. Germline-derived CDR1 and CDR2 are DFQATT and SNEGSKA (reference sequence). Trimming cost V 5 bases and J 4 bases, with 16 bases left between them. The CDR3, as DNA: TGCAGTGCTGCCGGACTTAGCACCGCAGATACGCAGTATTTT. Translating gives CSAAGLSTADTQYF.

The chain joins TRBV20-1 to TRBJ2-3; TRBD1 matches at 8 bases. Germline CDR1 and CDR2: DFQATT and SNEGSKA (reference sequence). J was trimmed by 2 bases and V by 5 bases; bases with no gene match: 3. This CDR3 is built from 13 residues. The CDR3 nucleotides are TGCAGTGCTGGGACAGGACCCACAGATACGCAGTATTTT. It specifies CSAGTGPTDTQYF.

This clonotype was observed a handful of times. The chain is built from TRBV5-1 and TRBJ2-1; possibly TRBD1 or TRBD2 for D (6 bases each). CDR3 length equals 16 residues. V lost 4 bases, J lost 7 bases, and 21 bases lay in between. In germline, CDR1 is SGHRS, CDR2 YFSETQ. The CDR3 nucleotides read TGCGCCAGCAGCCTCCTATCAGGGGAGGTTGGGAATGAGCAGTTCTTC. Amino acid sequence: CASSLLSGEVGNEQFF.

The V gene is TRBV18, the J gene TRBJ1-1; 7 bases are shared with TRBD1. Germline CDR1 and CDR2: KGHSH and LQKENI. The CDR3 has 15 residues. V lost 4 bases to trimming and J lost 0 bases; unmatched junction nucleotides: 5. CDR3 loop: CASSRDRYMNTEAFF. The CDR3 nucleotides are TGTGCCAGCTCACGGGACAGATATATGAACACTGAAGCTTTCTTT.

This clonotype showed up just a few times. The chain carries TRBV14 and TRBJ1-2, with 9 bases matching TRBD1. Germline V lookup: CDR1 SGHDN, CDR2 FVKESK. Unmatched junction bases numbered 13, after V lost 4 bases and J lost 4 bases. The CDR3 is made up of 17 amino acids. The CDR3 DNA reads as TGTGCCAGCAGCCGAGTGAGAACGGACAGGGGCTCCTATGGCTACACCTTC. This gives the protein CASSRVRTDRGSYGYTF.

This clonotype turned up a few times. V is TRBV12-3 or TRBV12-4 and J is TRBJ1-1; D is unclear. Trimming took 1 base from V and 10 from J, leaving 7 bases between them. CDR3 length: 11 amino acids. CDR3 protein: CASSLGQSAFF. For the CDR3, the DNA is TGTGCCAGCAGTTTAGGACAATCAGCTTTCTTT.

A remark on this clonotype: One base away lies a much larger clone, so this may be a sequencing read error. The chain joins TRBV29-1 to TRBJ2-3; tentatively, D is TRBD1 or TRBD2 (5 bases each). Looked up from germline, CDR1 is SQVTM and CDR2 is ANQGSEA. This CDR3 has 12 amino acids. For the CDR3, the DNA is TGCAGCGTTAAAGATTTCGGGGACACGCAGTATTTT. Translation: CSVKDFGDTQYF.

Only a few counts were recorded for this clonotype. The chain joins TRBV4-2 to TRBJ2-3; D ambiguous. V gave up 0 bases and J gave up 8 bases, with 9 bases separating them. The CDR3 runs 13 residues. Per germline, CDR1 LGHNA and CDR2 YNFKEQ. This CDR3 is CASSQDRTRTQYF. In nucleotides, the CDR3 is TGTGCCAGCAGCCAAGATCGTACTCGTACGCAGTATTTT.

A few counts support this clonotype. The chain combines TRBV27 with TRBJ2-1; 7 bases agree with TRBD2. Germline CDR1 MNHEY, CDR2 SMNVEV (reference sequence). V lost 6 bases, J lost 7 bases, and 12 bases stayed unmatched. CDR3 length: 15 amino acids. CDR3 loop: CASSLVASGKNEQFF. In DNA form, the CDR3 reads TGTGCCAGCAGCCTGGTGGCTAGCGGTAAGAATGAGCAGTTCTTC.

V usage is TRBV27 and J usage is TRBJ2-1; TRBD2 aligns across 13 bases. V shed 6 bases, J shed 5 bases, and the junction held 4 bases outside the gene matches. The CDR3 has 15 residues. Germline CDR1 MNHEY, CDR2 SMNVEV (reference sequence). Here the CDR3 reads CASSPGTSGDNEQFF. CDR3 sequence (DNA): TGTGCCAGCAGCCCTGGGACTAGCGGGGACAATGAGCAGTTCTTC.

About this clonotype: At one of its ends the junction is not consistent with the germline gene, which may arise from a read error. The V gene is TRBV12-3 or TRBV12-4, the J gene TRBJ1-6; D not certain. CDR3 length: 16 amino acids. CDR3: CASSSSGPPYNSPLHF. The CDR3 DNA is TGTGCCAGCAGTTCCTCAGGACCCCCCTACAATTCGCCCCTCCACTTT.

This clonotype was counted only a few times. The V and J genes are TRBV12-5 and TRBJ2-3; 10 nucleotides match TRBD1. The CDR3 spans 17 residues. V gave up 9 bases and J gave up 0 bases; unmatched junction bases: 12. Germline CDR1 is LGHNT and CDR2 is FRNRAP. The CDR3 nucleotides are TGTGCTAGCTTTGAACCTCGGGACAGGGGAAGCACAGATACGCAGTATTTT. Amino acids: CASFEPRDRGSTDTQYF. Full variable domain (remainder filled in from reference TRBV12-5 and TRBJ2-3): DARVTQTPRHKVTEMGQEVTMRCQPILGHNTVFWYRQTMMQGLELLAYFRNRAPLDDSGMPKDRFSAEMPDATLATLKIQPSEPRDSAVYFCASFEPRDRGSTDTQYFGPGTRLTVL.

This rearrangement joins TRBV12-3 or TRBV12-4 to TRBJ2-1; no definite D call. The closer fit of TRBJ2-7 to the DNA end suggests the J call may be wrong. The CDR3 covers 15 residues. The CDR3 DNA follows: TGTGCCAGCAGTTTAAATGGCAGGTCCTACAAGGAGCAGTACTTC. As protein: CASSLNGRSYKEQYF.

This clonotype has more than one count but fewer than ten. V usage is TRBV6-4 and J usage is TRBJ2-7; tentatively, D is TRBD1 or TRBD2 (5 bases each). The CDR3 spans 16 residues. Germline CDR1 MRHNA, CDR2 SNTAGT. Trimming removed 8 bases at V and 1 base at J, with 21 bases between. The CDR3 sequence is CASGRYPGRTSYEQYF. CDR3 DNA sequence: TGTGCCAGCGGTCGATACCCGGGACGGACTTCCTACGAGCAGTACTTC.

This clonotype was recorded only once. The gene calls are TRBV6-6 and TRBJ1-1; TRBD1 agrees at 10 bases. The CDR3 has 15 residues. Unmatched junction bases numbered 10, after V lost 6 bases and J lost 6 bases. CDR1 MNHNY and CDR2 SVGAGI come from the germline V gene (reference sequence). The DNA for the CDR3 is TGTGCCAGCAGACTAGACAGGGGGCCGAGCCCTGAAGCTTTCTTT. Its protein product is CASRLDRGPSPEAFF.

This clonotype was counted only a few times. The rearrangement joins TRBV5-6 to TRBJ2-7; D unclear. Germline values: CDR1 SGHDT, CDR2 YYEEEE. V gave up 2 bases and J gave up 7 bases, with 10 bases separating them. CDR3 length: 12 amino acids. In DNA, the CDR3 is TGTGCCAGCAGCTTTTGGGGTGAAGAGCAGTACTTC. This gives the protein CASSFWGEEQYF.

The V gene is TRBV20-1, the J gene TRBJ2-1; D is unclear. The CDR3 runs 9 residues. Trimming removed 6 bases from V and 12 bases from J, with 9 bases in between. Germline-derived CDR1 and CDR2 are DFQATT and SNEGSKA (reference sequence). CDR3 residues: CSARYGQFF. The CDR3 region has the DNA TGCAGTGCCAGGTATGGGCAGTTCTTC.

The V and J genes are TRBV9 and TRBJ2-5, with 8 bases lining up with TRBD1. The DNA end lines up better with TRBJ2-7; the J call may be wrong. This CDR3 has 15 amino acids. Germline loops: CDR1 SGDLS, CDR2 YYNGEE. The chain's CDR3 is CASSVVKDRDGEQYF. The CDR3 DNA is TGTGCCAGCAGCGTAGTCAAGGACAGGGACGGCGAGCAGTACTTC.

This clonotype was recorded only once. The CDR3 DNA is TGTGCCAGCAGTCAACCACTGGGGGAGCAGTACTTC. Amino acid sequence: CASSQPLGEQYF. This chain joins TRBV6-6 and TRBJ2-4; D may match TRBD1 or TRBD2 (5 bases each). The CDR3 has 12 residues. The V end was cut by 5 bases, the J end by 13 bases, with 15 bases between. Germline CDR1 and CDR2: MNHNY and SVGAGI (reference sequence).

This chain uses TRBV9 with TRBJ2-5; D gene uncertain. The CDR3 loop spans 19 amino acids. Germline V CDR1 and CDR2: SGDLS, YYNGEE. With 3 bases removed from V and 11 bases from J, the gap between germline ends came to 35 bases. The CDR3 DNA follows: TGTGCCAGCAGCGGGAAAACCGGGCCACTGGAACAAATTGGAACTGAGCAGTACTTC. Its protein product is CASSGKTGPLEQIGTEQYF.

About this clonotype itself: This may arise from a read error, as a much more abundant clone is one base away. The chain recombines TRBV29-1 with TRBJ2-1, with D perhaps given as TRBD1 or TRBD2 (5 bases each). Gene TRBJ2-7 matches the end of the DNA better, so the J call may be wrong. Per the germline V gene, CDR1 is SQVTM and CDR2 is ANQGSEA. The CDR3 covers 13 residues. The CDR3 bases are TGCAGCGTTTGGGACGGGGTCAACTACGAGCAGTACTTC. Its translation is CSVWDGVNYEQYF.

A note on this clonotype: A much larger clonotype is one base distant, so this may be a read error. The chain recombines TRBV20-1 with TRBJ2-7; D unclear. The CDR3 extends over 14 amino acids. CDR1 and CDR2 (germline): DFQATT, SNEGSKA (reference sequence). CDR3 coding DNA: TGCCGTGCTACTCTGACCGTCAGCTCCTACGAGCAGTACTTC. Protein sequence: CRATLTVSSYEQYF.

V usage is TRBV27 and J usage is TRBJ2-3; 7 bases are shared with TRBD1. There are 17 residues in the CDR3. Per germline, CDR1 MNHEY and CDR2 SMNVEV (reference sequence). Germline trimming cut 4 bases from V and 6 bases from J; bases unmatched to any gene: 16. CDR3 loop: CASSSQIRTGPRDTQYF. Here the CDR3 DNA reads TGTGCCAGCAGTTCCCAAATAAGGACAGGACCCCGGGATACGCAGTATTTT.

V is TRBV20-1 and J is TRBJ1-4, with D tentatively TRBD1 (5 bases). Trimming removed 4 bases from V and 3 bases from J, with 12 bases in between. Germline CDR1 and CDR2: DFQATT and SNEGSKA (reference sequence). The CDR3 is made up of 14 amino acids. The CDR3 loop is CSANRQQPNEKLFF. In DNA, the CDR3 is TGCAGTGCTAACAGACAGCAACCTAATGAAAAACTGTTTTTT.